The rows below give T cell receptor beta chains drawn from one sample of a study of blood T cell repertoires in COVID-19. Clones were read by immunoSEQ multiplex PCR, and TCRdb kept only the in-frame ones, dropping some. The sample carries about 170,000 clones, more than 75% recorded once. The sample was peripheral blood. The source of these receptors is a woman in her 70s with acute or convalescent COVID-19. Both conserved end residues are part of each CDR3. D genes are given only for firm matches. Only part of the rows carry a size: once, few, many, or a class if the clone is expanded.

V gene	clone size	J gene	D gene	CDR3 protein	CDR3 DNA
TRBV10-1	NA	TRBJ2-7	NA	CASSGLLYPYEQYF	TGCGCCAGCAGCGGACTCCTATACCCCTACGAGCAGTACTTC
TRBV6-2/TRBV6-3	few	TRBJ2-1	TRBD2	CASSYLLPGLAGRNEQFF	TGTGCCAGCAGTTACTTGCTTCCGGGACTAGCGGGAAGGAATGAGCAGTTCTTC
TRBV18	many	TRBJ1-1	NA	CASSQGLLGPFEAFF	TGTGCCAGCTCCCAGGGGTTGTTGGGCCCCTTTGAAGCTTTCTTT
TRBV18	many	TRBJ2-4	TRBD2	CASSPGTSGNIQYF	TGTGCCAGCTCACCTGGGACTAGCGGAAACATTCAGTACTTC
TRBV28	NA	TRBJ2-1	NA	CASIHKRVRNEQFF	TGTGCCAGCATCCACAAGCGGGTTCGGAATGAGCAGTTCTTC
TRBV7-8	NA	TRBJ2-5	TRBD1	CASSFPGGFQETQYF	TGTGCCAGCAGCTTCCCAGGGGGTTTCCAAGAGACCCAGTACTTC
TRBV6-5	NA	TRBJ2-3	NA	CACQLEADTQYF	TGTGCCTGCCAATTGGAGGCAGATACGCAGTATTTT
TRBV24-1	NA	TRBJ2-3	TRBD1	CATSDLQGQGNTDTQYF	TGTGCCACCAGTGATTTGCAGGGACAGGGTAACACAGATACGCAGTATTTT
TRBV19	NA	TRBJ1-2	TRBD1	CASSMQRDSSYGYTF	TGTGCCAGTAGTATGCAACGGGACAGCTCCTATGGCTACACCTTC
TRBV7-8	NA	TRBJ2-1	TRBD2	CASSLGSSGRQKHYNEQFF	TGTGCCAGCAGCTTAGGGTCCAGCGGGAGGCAAAAACACTACAATGAGCAGTTCTTC
TRBV18	NA	TRBJ2-7	NA	CASSPDWVSSYEQYF	TGTGCCAGCTCACCGGACTGGGTCAGCTCCTACGAGCAGTACTTC
TRBV2	NA	TRBJ1-2	NA	CASSGGYGYTF	TGTGCCAGCTCGGGTGGCTATGGCTACACCTTC
TRBV2	few	TRBJ2-7	TRBD2	CASSPVVAGGSEQYF	TGTGCCAGCAGTCCCGTGGTAGCGGGAGGGTCCGAGCAGTACTTC
TRBV19	NA	TRBJ1-4	TRBD1	CASSGDRHNEKLFF	TGTGCCAGTAGCGGGGACAGGCATAATGAAAAACTGTTTTTT
TRBV27	NA	TRBJ2-5	TRBD2	CASSLFGGARETQYF	TGTGCCAGCAGTTTATTCGGGGGGGCCCGGGAGACCCAGTACTTC
TRBV15	NA	TRBJ1-2	TRBD1	CATSRGLGQDERGGYTF	TGTGCCACCAGCAGAGGACTAGGACAGGACGAACGAGGCGGCTACACCTTC
TRBV10-3	NA	TRBJ1-4	NA	CAISESPSNEKLFF	TGTGCCATCAGTGAGTCCCCGTCTAATGAAAAACTGTTTTTT
TRBV10-3	NA	TRBJ1-1	TRBD1	CAITRTGGELNEAFF	TGTGCCATCACTCGGACAGGAGGCGAGTTGAATGAAGCTTTCTTT
TRBV30	NA	TRBJ2-7	NA	CAWSSGVTYEQYF	TGTGCCTGGAGCTCAGGGGTCACCTACGAGCAGTACTTC
TRBV5-6	NA	TRBJ2-7	NA	CASSAGTGGSSYEQYF	TGTGCCAGCAGCGCTGGGACAGGCGGGAGCTCCTACGAGCAGTACTTC
TRBV27	NA	TRBJ1-5	TRBD1	CARDRGNQPQHF	TGTGCCAGGGACAGGGGTAATCAGCCCCAGCATTTT
TRBV3-1/TRBV3-2	NA	TRBJ1-1	NA	CASSLNTEAFF	TGTGCCAGCAGCCTAAACACTGAAGCTTTCTTT
TRBV4-2	NA	TRBJ1-2	NA	CASSQERPGHDYGYTF	TGTGCCAGCAGCCAAGAACGACCGGGACACGATTATGGCTACACCTTC
TRBV19	NA	TRBJ1-2	NA	CASSIGRGYGYTF	TGTGCCAGTAGTATCGGCAGGGGCTATGGCTACACCTTC
TRBV5-1	NA	TRBJ2-3	TRBD2	CASTELAGGLTDTQYF	TGCGCCAGCACGGAACTAGCGGGAGGCCTCACAGATACGCAGTATTTT
TRBV7-7	NA	TRBJ2-1	TRBD2	CASSQGTSGSYNEQFF	TGTGCTAGCAGCCAAGGGACTAGCGGGTCCTACAATGAGCAGTTCTTC
TRBV4-1	NA	TRBJ2-7	TRBD2	CASSQAMGGVSPYEQYF	TGCGCCAGCAGCCAGGCCATGGGGGGGGTCTCACCTTACGAGCAGTACTTC
TRBV28	NA	TRBJ1-1	NA	CASSKPRGGPTEAFF	TGTGCCAGCAGCAAACCTAGGGGTGGTCCCACTGAAGCTTTCTTT
TRBV11-2	NA	TRBJ2-7	TRBD2	CASSAYGGAMDEQYF	TGTGCCAGCAGCGCATACGGGGGGGCCATGGACGAGCAGTACTTC
TRBV7-8	NA	TRBJ2-1	TRBD1	CASTNILDRVDEQFF	TGTGCCAGTACGAACATTCTGGACAGGGTCGATGAGCAGTTCTTC
TRBV14	NA	TRBJ2-3	TRBD2	CASSLGAGATDTQYF	TGTGCCAGCAGCCTCGGGGCGGGAGCCACAGATACGCAGTATTTT
TRBV28	few	TRBJ2-7	NA	CASSFDDLRSSYEQYF	TGTGCCAGCAGCTTCGACGACCTGAGGAGCTCCTACGAGCAGTACTTC
TRBV7-9	NA	TRBJ2-1	TRBD2	CASSFRTSGGYNEQFF	TGTGCCAGCAGCTTCCGGACTAGCGGGGGGTATAATGAGCAGTTCTTC
TRBV12-3/TRBV12-4	NA	TRBJ2-5	TRBD1	CASSPLQGETQYF	TGTGCCAGCAGCCCCCTACAGGGGGAGACCCAGTACTTC
TRBV28	few	TRBJ1-4	TRBD1	CASSLFTWDRGKEKLFF	TGTGCCAGCAGTTTGTTCACCTGGGACAGGGGGAAGGAAAAACTGTTTTTT
TRBV19	once	TRBJ1-3	NA	CASSPTGESSGNTIYF	TGTGCCAGTAGCCCCACGGGGGAATCTTCTGGAAACACCATATATTTT
TRBV25-1	NA	TRBJ1-2	NA	CASSEPKQGRDYGYTF	TGTGCCAGCAGTGAGCCTAAACAGGGTCGGGACTATGGCTACACCTTC
TRBV15	NA	TRBJ1-5	NA	CATSRYNQPQHF	TGTGCCACCAGCAGATACAATCAGCCCCAGCATTTT
TRBV18	NA	TRBJ2-1	NA	CASSPSRTNYNEQFF	TGTGCCAGCTCACCCTCGAGGACTAACTACAATGAGCAGTTCTTC